These T cell receptor beta chains were read from a single sample in a study of blood T cell repertoires in COVID-19. Clones were sequenced by immunoSEQ multiplex PCR, and TCRdb holds only the in-frame ones, with some missing. Of about 280,000 clones listed, nearly 90% are singletons. The sample taken for sequencing was PBMCs or T cells enriched from blood (not recorded which). The receptors derive from a woman in her fifties or sixties who had recovered from COVID-19. CDR3s include the opening cysteine and the closing phenylalanine or tryptophan. Fields, in order: V gene, CDR3 protein.

TRBV24-1,CATSALTSGSPTDTQYF
TRBV5-4,CASSSPGLATDTQYF
TRBV19,CASSPAGGHDTEAFF
TRBV5-3,CARSLEVARGLNTEAFF
TRBV15,CATSPGQYNSPLHF
TRBV14,CASSQDRSGAIYGYTF
TRBV28,CASSLDRPYEQYF
TRBV7-9,CASSHGQGLRAQYF
TRBV6-5,CASSYGGQPQHF
TRBV6-1,CASSEDTYYGYTF
TRBV7-9,CASSFGRGEYTEAFF
TRBV5-1,CASSYGAGFGNTIYF
TRBV18,CASSLDARTRNSPLHF
TRBV10-2,CASSAYSGRTGELFF
TRBV28,CASSISGATNEKLFF
TRBV18,CASSPFRDGSVTGELFF
TRBV5-1,CASSRDRSEAFF
TRBV24-1,CATSALRPTGGQGGNEQFF
TRBV28,CASSPPDRATNEKLFF
TRBV29-1,CSAGTGNFDEQYF
TRBV27,CASSLLTSGRNTGELFF
TRBV6-5,CASSYGPGGAGEQYF
TRBV7-2,CASSITLQETQYF
TRBV3-1/TRBV3-2,CASSPQGARGNTIYF
TRBV5-4,CASSLAGGWDEQYF